Listed below are T cell receptor beta chains from one sample, sequenced in a study of radiation and T cells in renal cell carcinoma. Only in-frame clones appear in the TCRdb table, and some are missing; sequencing was by immunoSEQ multiplex PCR. The data contain around 170,000 clones, about 87% of them singletons. The specimen was blood, collected from a patient whose treatment included radiotherapy and nephrectomy. The receptors shown here come from a woman in her forties or fifties with renal cell carcinoma. CDR3s leave out the opening cysteine and the closing phenylalanine or tryptophan. Fields, in order: CDR3 length, V gene, J gene, clone size, CDR3 protein. Clone size is not always given. Where it is, it says once, few, many or a class for expanded clones.

>13|TRBV5-6|TRBJ2-7|NA
ASSLKRGLTYEQY
>12|TRBV4-1|TRBJ1-1|NA
ASSHPDGNTEAF
>12|TRBV6-6|TRBJ1-2|NA
ASSRDGSSYGYT
>11|TRBV18|TRBJ1-1|NA
ASSPQVNTEAF
>14|TRBV13|TRBJ2-6|NA
ASSPPRRSGANVLT
>14|TRBV11-2|TRBJ1-6|NA
ASSSSAGNTNSPLH
>13|TRBV6-6|TRBJ2-7|NA
ASSSTGRDSYEQY
>12|TRBV6-1|TRBJ1-2|NA
ASSASRDTDGYT
>14|TRBV7-3|TRBJ2-2|NA
ASSSGSGTGFGELF
>11|TRBV19|TRBJ1-1|NA
ASGTGRNTEAF
>12|TRBV19|TRBJ1-4|NA
ASSISTGIGELF
>13|TRBV19|TRBJ2-1|few
ASSIWQGGNNEQF
>12|TRBV29-1|TRBJ2-2|NA
SVGLGGNTGELF
>20|TRBV23-1|TRBJ1-6|NA
ASSQNQPEDSRSGSYNSPLH
>12|TRBV13|TRBJ2-2|NA
ASSLRGTTGELF
>13|TRBV4-2|TRBJ1-2|NA
ASSQTGQGGYGYT
>12|TRBV2|TRBJ1-1|NA
ASLAGTGYLEAF
>13|TRBV5-4|TRBJ1-2|NA
ASSLARGPLYGYT
>12|TRBV9|TRBJ1-1|NA
ASSVGSPNTEAF
>12|TRBV21-1|TRBJ1-2|NA
ASNQKPGKRGYT
>14|TRBV18|TRBJ2-5|NA
ASSPGTAGDGETQY
>11|TRBV11-1|TRBJ2-7|NA
ASSGGQSYEQY
>12|TRBV19|TRBJ1-5|NA
ASRTDSQAQPQH
>15|TRBV7-2|TRBJ2-3|NA
ASSLGPSGASAHTQY
>12|TRBV12-2|TRBJ2-3|NA
ASRLALGGDTQY
>10|TRBV5-1|TRBJ2-5|NA
ASSLGSETQY
>15|TRBV4-1|TRBJ1-1|NA
ASSRLLGTGRRTEAF
>13|TRBV7-3|TRBJ2-7|NA
ASSLRGFIGDEQY
>13|TRBV11-2|TRBJ2-3|NA
ASSILAADTDTQY
>12|TRBV5-5|TRBJ1-4|NA
ASSRGHENEKLF
>13|TRBV14|TRBJ1-1|few
ASSQGLFLYTEAF
>12|TRBV5-1|TRBJ2-1|NA
ASSEGSSYNEQF
>14|TRBV14|TRBJ2-3|NA
ASSQIEGLSTDTQY
>14|TRBV5-6|TRBJ2-3|NA
ASSLVRGGGTDTQY
>11|TRBV7-3|TRBJ2-5|few
ASSLTPQETQY
>15|TRBV10-3|TRBJ2-5|NA
AISESSGGRGQETQY
>13|TRBV5-1|TRBJ2-7|NA
ASSTAGQGFYEQY
>11|TRBV7-2|TRBJ1-2|NA
ASSPSLNYGYT
>11|TRBV11-3|TRBJ2-3|NA
ASSLDLKDTQY
>14|TRBV4-1|TRBJ1-5|NA
ASSQESSGNNQPQH
>10|TRBV19|TRBJ1-1|NA
ASSPRDSEAF
>12|TRBV6-1|TRBJ1-3|NA
ASRTGGSGNTIY
>14|TRBV2|TRBJ2-2|NA
ASSALGLTNTGELF
>13|TRBV13|TRBJ1-2|once
ASSRGDGNAYGYA
>13|TRBV9|TRBJ1-2|NA
ASSAVAPSVGGYT